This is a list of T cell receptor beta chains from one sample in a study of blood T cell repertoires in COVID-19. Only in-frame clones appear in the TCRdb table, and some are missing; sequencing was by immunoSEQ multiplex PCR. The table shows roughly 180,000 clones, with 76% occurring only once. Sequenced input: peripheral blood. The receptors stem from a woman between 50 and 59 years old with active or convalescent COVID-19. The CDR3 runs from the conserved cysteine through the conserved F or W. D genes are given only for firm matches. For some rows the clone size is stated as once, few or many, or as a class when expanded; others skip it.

CDR3: CASSLKQGGATNEKLFF
DNA: TGCGCCAGCAGCTTAAAACAGGGAGGGGCAACTAATGAAAAACTGTTTTTT
D: -
V: TRBV5-1
size: -
J: TRBJ1-4

CDR3: CASSVGPAGIAKNIQYF
DNA: TGTGCCAGCAGCGTAGGTCCAGCGGGGATCGCCAAAAACATTCAGTACTTC
D: TRBD2
V: TRBV9
size: few
J: TRBJ2-4

CDR3: CASSISTGGGDTQYF
DNA: TGCGCCAGCAGCATTTCGACAGGGGGGGGAGATACGCAGTATTTT
D: TRBD1
V: TRBV4-3
size: -
J: TRBJ2-3

CDR3: CASTPFLGGVKNIQYF
DNA: TGTGCCAGCACCCCATTTTTAGGGGGTGTCAAAAACATTCAGTACTTC
D: -
V: TRBV28
size: -
J: TRBJ2-4

CDR3: CASSLETGGLADTQYF
DNA: TGTGCCAGCAGCTTAGAGACAGGGGGGTTAGCAGATACGCAGTATTTT
D: TRBD1
V: TRBV7-6
size: -
J: TRBJ2-3

CDR3: CASSLVTGWMNTEAFF
DNA: TGTGCCAGCAGCTTAGTAACAGGGTGGATGAACACTGAAGCTTTCTTT
D: -
V: TRBV7-8
size: -
J: TRBJ1-1

CDR3: CASSFLIQGAAFF
DNA: TGTGCCAGCAGCTTTCTCATACAGGGAGCAGCTTTCTTT
D: -
V: TRBV11-3
size: -
J: TRBJ1-1

CDR3: CASSYDRGHEQYF
DNA: TGTGCCAGCAGTTACGACAGGGGCCACGAGCAGTACTTC
D: TRBD1
V: TRBV5-4
size: -
J: TRBJ2-7

CDR3: CASSRQGASGNTIYF
DNA: TGCGCCAGCAGCCGACAGGGGGCTTCTGGAAACACCATATATTTT
D: TRBD1
V: TRBV5-1
size: -
J: TRBJ1-3

CDR3: CASSYAGEQYF
DNA: TGTGCCAGCAGTTACGCCGGGGAGCAGTACTTC
D: -
V: TRBV6-6
size: -
J: TRBJ2-7

CDR3: CATSRKPPLGVGGAFF
DNA: TGTGCCACCAGCAGAAAGCCCCCCCTAGGGGTGGGGGGAGCTTTCTTT
D: -
V: TRBV15
size: -
J: TRBJ1-1

CDR3: CASSQDTGTSGRTSEQYF
DNA: TGCGCCAGCAGCCAAGACACGGGGACCAGCGGGAGGACAAGTGAGCAGTACTTC
D: TRBD2
V: TRBV4-3
size: -
J: TRBJ2-7

CDR3: CASSRLQGNSPLHF
DNA: TGTGCCAGCAGCAGGTTACAGGGGAATTCACCCCTCCACTTT
D: -
V: TRBV21-1
size: -
J: TRBJ1-6

CDR3: CASRYTGQGAYEQYF
DNA: TGTGCCAGCAGGTACACGGGACAGGGGGCGTACGAGCAGTACTTC
D: TRBD1
V: TRBV2
size: -
J: TRBJ2-7

CDR3: CASSFLAPSSSYEQYF
DNA: TGTGCCAGCAGTTTCTTAGCACCGAGTAGCTCCTACGAGCAGTACTTC
D: -
V: TRBV28
size: -
J: TRBJ2-7

CDR3: CSVGERMGAFF
DNA: TGCAGCGTTGGAGAGCGGATGGGAGCTTTCTTT
D: -
V: TRBV29-1
size: -
J: TRBJ1-1

CDR3: CASSPRDRGYNEQFF
DNA: TGTGCCAGCAGTCCCCGGGACAGGGGTTACAATGAGCAGTTCTTC
D: TRBD1
V: TRBV27
size: once
J: TRBJ2-1

CDR3: CSASTSGYEQFF
DNA: TGCAGTGCTAGTACTAGCGGCTATGAGCAGTTCTTC
D: TRBD2
V: TRBV20-1
size: -
J: TRBJ2-1

CDR3: CATSRDFSSYNEQFF
DNA: TGTGCCACCAGCAGAGATTTTAGCTCCTACAATGAGCAGTTCTTC
D: -
V: TRBV15
size: -
J: TRBJ2-1

CDR3: CASSTGDEKLFF
DNA: TGTGCCAGTAGTACAGGCGATGAAAAACTGTTTTTT
D: -
V: TRBV19
size: -
J: TRBJ1-4

CDR3: CASSAVADDEQYF
DNA: TGTGCCAGCTCGGCGGTGGCCGATGACGAGCAGTACTTC
D: -
V: TRBV18
size: -
J: TRBJ2-7

CDR3: CASSLEPSASYNEQFF
DNA: TGTGCCAGCAGCTTGGAACCTAGCGCCTCCTACAATGAGCAGTTCTTC
D: -
V: TRBV11-2
size: -
J: TRBJ2-1

CDR3: CASSGRGQGSIYGYTF
DNA: TGTGCCAGTAGTGGACGAGGACAGGGGTCTATCTATGGCTACACCTTC
D: TRBD1
V: TRBV19
size: -
J: TRBJ1-2

CDR3: CASSFSGSETQYF
DNA: TGTGCCAGCAGCTTTTCAGGGTCAGAGACCCAGTACTTC
D: -
V: TRBV5-4
size: -
J: TRBJ2-5

CDR3: CASSSSGTGVDGYTF
DNA: TGCGCCAGCAGCTCCTCCGGGACAGGAGTCGATGGCTACACCTTC
D: TRBD1
V: TRBV5-1
size: -
J: TRBJ1-2

CDR3: CASSSRTGGRLDEQFF
DNA: TGTGCCAGCAGTTCCAGGACAGGGGGCAGGTTGGATGAGCAGTTCTTC
D: TRBD1
V: TRBV28
size: few
J: TRBJ2-1

CDR3: CASSVVRDLTEAFF
DNA: TGTGCCAGCAGCGTAGTGAGGGACTTGACTGAAGCTTTCTTT
D: -
V: TRBV9
size: many
J: TRBJ1-1

CDR3: CASGRSGQGNYPLHF
DNA: TGTGCCAGCGGGAGGTCGGGGCAGGGAAATTATCCCCTCCACTTT
D: -
V: TRBV6-1
size: -
J: TRBJ1-6